Presented here are 7 T cell receptor beta chains from one specimen sequenced in a study of blood T cells in healthy people across ages. Using a J-beta primer mix together with a sample-barcoded 5' primer, a second PCR was run for roughly 7 to 11 cycles. In TCRdb, the 5' RACE reads were re-called with MiXCR into one record per CDR3 protein. The profile shows 910,000 or so distinct CDR3 sequences, 51% of them singletons. The sequencing input was blood. These receptors originate from a woman aged 55-69 years in good health.

The table lists this clonotype with a few counts. The chain is built from TRBV20-1 and TRBJ2-1; TRBD2 agrees at 13 bases. The CDR3 runs to 13 residues. Germline V gene lookup returns CDR1 DFQATT and CDR2 SNEGSKA (reference sequence). With 8 bases clipped from V and 10 bases from J, the junction kept 8 bases outside the gene matches. The CDR3 DNA reads TGCAGTCCCTTACTAGCGGGAGGGCTAGAGCAGTTCTTC. This translates into CSPLLAGGLEQFF.

The V and J genes are TRBV9 and TRBJ2-3; 9 nucleotides align to TRBD2. V dropped 0 bases and J dropped 7; count of bases not matched to a gene: 3. The CDR3 has 14 residues. Germline assignment: CDR1 SGDLS and CDR2 YYNGEE. CDR3 loop: CASSVEAGGNTQYF. CDR3 coding DNA: TGTGCCAGCAGCGTAGAGGCGGGAGGGAATACGCAGTATTTT.

Only a few counts were recorded for this clonotype. V and J are TRBV29-1 and TRBJ2-1; D may be TRBD1 (8 bases). V shed 7 bases and J shed 1 base, with 14 bases lying between them. The CDR3 totals 14 residues. Germline values: CDR1 SQVTM, CDR2 ANQGSEA. Here the CDR3 reads CSADRGGSYNEQFF. In nucleotides, the CDR3 is TGCAGCGCCGACAGGGGAGGGTCCTACAATGAGCAGTTCTTC.

This clonotype occurred once. This rearrangement joins TRBV12-3 or TRBV12-4 to TRBJ1-2, with D unclear. This CDR3 is built from 12 residues. Trimming shortened V by 3 bases and J by 7 bases, and 9 bases separated the two germline ends. This chain's CDR3 is CASSFSETGYTF. The CDR3 bases are TGTGCCAGCAGTTTTTCCGAGACTGGCTACACCTTC.

The J gene is TRBJ2-7, the V gene TRBV28, with D perhaps TRBD1 (5 bases). Germline V gene lookup returns CDR1 MDHEN and CDR2 SYDVKM. The CDR3 has 14 amino acids. V lost 5 bases and J 2 bases, leaving 13 bases between the germline ends. The CDR3 protein is CASSGAHPPYEQYF. The CDR3 nucleotides are TGTGCCAGCAGTGGGGCTCACCCACCCTACGAGCAGTACTTC.

This sequence joins TRBV2 and TRBJ2-5, with D maybe TRBD1 (6 bases). The CDR3 totals 13 residues. Trimming removed 8 bases at V and 11 bases at J, with 21 bases between. CDR1 is SNHLY and CDR2 is FYNNEI in the germline V gene. The CDR3 loop is CASDPSGDNEQYF. CDR3 coding DNA: TGTGCCAGCGATCCGTCCGGGGACAATGAGCAGTACTTC.

The chain recombines TRBV20-1 with TRBJ1-5; 8 positions agree with TRBD1. After removal of 5 bases from V and 6 bases from J, the junction contained 9 bases not matched to a gene. CDR3 length: 14 amino acids. Germline assignment: CDR1 DFQATT and CDR2 SNEGSKA (reference sequence). In DNA, the CDR3 is TGCAGTGCTCATACAGGGGGAGGTAGTCAGCCCCAGCATTTT. The encoded protein is CSAHTGGGSQPQHF.